What follows describes a single TCR beta chain. Its antigen is not known. This specimen comes from a study of radiation and T cells in renal cell carcinoma. The study, taken as a whole, reports: Baseline intratumoral clonotype presence is unknown without pretreatment biopsies. From baseline, blood top tumor clonotypes peaked at 2 weeks post-radiation.

Time point indicated: blood 2 weeks post-SBRT. Documented treatment: 15 Gy SBRT to primary tumor, nephrectomy 4 weeks later. Blood was sampled at baseline, 2 weeks and 4 weeks after SBRT. This table comes from immunoSEQ multiplex PCR, and its TCRdb copy is limited to in-frame clones, with some not included. The sample shows around 60,000 clones, roughly four fifths of them seen only once. The clonotype comes from a man aged 60-69 years with renal cell carcinoma. Sequencing used blood, obtained from a patient whose treatment included radiotherapy and nephrectomy.

The CDR3 coding sequence is TGTGCCAGCGGGTTTAGCGAAAACATTCAGTACTTC. This translates into CASGFSENIQYF. The chain carries TRBV6-5 and TRBJ2-4; D perhaps matches TRBD2 (5 bases). The length of the CDR3 is 12 residues. Per the germline V gene, CDR1 is MNHEY and CDR2 is SVGAGI. Between the trimmed V and J ends, which lost 8 bases and 5 bases, there was a span of 10 bases.